This TCR beta chain was found in a study of blood T cell repertoires in COVID-19. There are 18 residues in the CDR3. V lost 1 base, J lost 1 base, and 10 bases stayed unmatched. Per germline, CDR1 LGHDT and CDR2 YNNKEL (reference sequence). Here immunoSEQ multiplex PCR was the method, and the copy in TCRdb shows in-frame clones only, minus some. Of more than 95,000 clones in the sample, around 85% were seen once. The V and J genes are TRBV3-1 (or the pseudogene TRBV3-2) and TRBJ2-7, with TRBD2 matching over 10 bases. Sequenced sample: peripheral blood. The sequence derives from an elderly woman with active or convalescent COVID-19. In DNA form, the CDR3 reads TGTGCCAGCAGCCAAGTAGGAGTAGCGGGGGGTTGGTCCTACGAGCAGTACTTC. This encodes CASSQVGVAGGWSYEQYF.